These 19 T cell receptor beta chains came from one sample sequenced in a study of OX40 agonist ivuxolimab in advanced cancers. Clones were sequenced by immunoSEQ multiplex PCR, and TCRdb holds only the in-frame ones, with some missing. The sample holds about 69,000 clones, over 65% seen once. This material consisted of CD4+ or CD8+ T cells sorted from blood, taken in a trial of the OX40 agonist ivuxolimab. These receptors all stem from an adult with an advanced solid tumor such as melanoma, head and neck, liver or kidney cancer.

The V gene is TRBV28, the J gene TRBJ1-6; D is perhaps TRBD1 (6 bases). Trimming shortened V by 6 bases and J by 10 bases, and 19 bases separated the two germline ends. This CDR3 has 15 amino acids. Looked up from germline, CDR1 is MDHEN and CDR2 is SYDVKM. CDR3 bases: TGTGCCAGCAGCCCAATACAGGGTCTTCGATCACCCCTCCACTTT. As protein: CASSPIQGLRSPLHF. The variable domain in full, completed from reference TRBV28 and TRBJ1-6, reads DVKVTQSSRYLVKRTGEKVFLECVQDMDHENMFWYRQDPGLGLRLIYFSYDVKMKEKGDIPEGYSVSREKKERFSLILESASTNQTSMYLCASSPIQGLRSPLHFGNGTRLTVT.

The V call is TRBV30, the J call TRBJ2-2; weak D call: TRBD2 (7 bases). V lost 2 bases to trimming and J lost 1 base, with 8 bases between them. CDR1 is GTSNPN, CDR2 SVGIG, per germline (reference sequence). The CDR3 loop spans 14 amino acids. The chain's CDR3 is CAWSRGGNTGELFF. Here the CDR3 DNA reads TGTGCCTGGAGTAGGGGGGGGAACACCGGGGAGCTGTTTTTT.

The table lists this clone with a count of one. This sequence joins TRBV5-1 and TRBJ2-7, with 7 bases aligning to TRBD1. In germline, CDR1 is SGHRS, CDR2 YFSETQ. The CDR3 extends over 14 amino acids. V trimming: 5 bases; J trimming: 2 bases; junction bases outside the gene matches: 7. CDR3 nucleotides: TGCGCCAGCAGACAGGGGCCTATGACCTACGAGCAGTACTTC. Protein: CASRQGPMTYEQYF.

This rearrangement joins TRBV7-2 to TRBJ1-5, with D unclear. The germline CDR1 and CDR2 sequences are SGHTA and FQGNSA. This CDR3 spans 14 amino acids. Trimming took 5 bases from V and 7 from J, leaving 15 bases between them. In DNA form, the CDR3 reads TGTGCCAGCAGCCCAGCGACCGCAAGGCAGCCCCAGCATTTT. The encoded protein is CASSPATARQPQHF.

J is TRBJ2-7 and V is TRBV30; D gene ambiguous. There are 11 residues in the CDR3. Germline CDR1 is GTSNPN and CDR2 is SVGIG (reference sequence). Trimming left V 3 bases short and J 8 bases short, with 11 bases between. The CDR3 spells CAWRGSSKQYF. The DNA of the CDR3 is TGTGCCTGGAGAGGTTCATCTAAGCAGTACTTC. The variable domain in full, with the rest retrieved from reference TRBV30 and TRBJ2-7, is SQTIHQWPATLVQPVGSPLSLECTVEGTSNPNLYWYRQAAGRGLQLLFYSVGIGQISSEVPQNLSASRPQDRQFILSSKKLLLSDSGFYLCAWRGSSKQYFGPGTRLTVT.

This clone has a single count. CDR3 region: CATSKRRAGHPSPHYPEQYF. The CDR3 DNA reads TGTGCCACCAGCAAGCGGCGAGCGGGCCATCCATCCCCCCACTATCCTGAGCAGTACTTC. The genes are TRBV15 and TRBJ2-7; D might be TRBD2 (6 bases). V was shortened by 4 bases and J by 7 bases, with 35 bases between the two germline ends. CDR3 length equals 20 residues. The V gene's germline CDR1 is LNHNV and CDR2 YYDKDF (reference sequence).

The J gene is TRBJ1-6, the V gene TRBV4-3; TRBD1 agrees at 8 bases. This CDR3 has 16 amino acids. The germline gives CDR1 LGHNA, CDR2 YSLEER. With 1 base clipped from V and 6 bases from J, the junction kept 5 bases outside the gene matches. DNA for the CDR3: TGCGCCAGCAGCCAAGTACAGACAGGGGTTAATTCACCCCTCCACTTT. It yields the protein CASSQVQTGVNSPLHF.

The rearrangement joins TRBV29-1 to TRBJ2-5; TRBD2 aligns across 8 bases. CDR1 and CDR2 (germline): SQVTM, ANQGSEA. The CDR3 has 13 amino acids. V was clipped by 5 bases and J by 2 bases; unmatched bases: 4. The CDR3 spells CSVQAGVQETQYF. In nucleotides, the CDR3 is TGCAGCGTTCAAGCGGGGGTACAAGAGACCCAGTACTTC.

This clone has a single count. The chain links TRBV29-1 to TRBJ2-5; maybe TRBD1 (5 bases). The J call may not be correct, given that the DNA end is closer to TRBJ2-7. Germline-derived CDR1 and CDR2 are SQVTM and ANQGSEA. The CDR3 is 12 amino acids. The CDR3 loop reads CSVTGSSYEQYF. For the CDR3, the DNA is TGCAGCGTAACAGGTAGCTCCTACGAGCAGTACTTC.

V usage is TRBV29-1 and J usage is TRBJ2-1; 11 bases map to TRBD2. V lost 2 bases, J lost 7 bases, and 10 bases stayed unmatched. CDR1 is SQVTM, CDR2 ANQGSEA, per germline. The length of the CDR3 is 16 residues. The CDR3 nucleotides read TGCAGCGTTGAAAGGCTAGCGGGGGGCAGGAGAAATGAGCAGTTCTTC. It translates to CSVERLAGGRRNEQFF.

V gene TRBV5-1 combines with J gene TRBJ2-3; weak D call: TRBD1 (6 bases). The V end lost 6 bases, the J end lost 4 bases, and 12 bases lay between the germline ends. The germline CDR1 and CDR2 sequences are SGHRS and YFSETQ. This CDR3 has 13 residues. This chain's CDR3 is CASKNRVADTQYF. CDR3 sequence (DNA): TGCGCCAGCAAAAACAGGGTGGCAGATACGCAGTATTTT.

The V gene is TRBV5-1, the J gene TRBJ2-7, with D possibly called TRBD1 or TRBD2 (5 bases each). V was cut by 4 bases and J by 0 bases, with 11 bases left in between. The germline CDR1 and CDR2 sequences are SGHRS and YFSETQ. This CDR3 has 14 amino acids. CDR3 loop: CASSRTRDSYEQYF. In nucleotides, the CDR3 is TGCGCCAGCAGCCGGACACGGGACTCCTACGAGCAGTACTTC.

The V call is TRBV5-4, the J call TRBJ2-5, with D tentatively TRBD2 (5 bases). CDR3 size: 14 residues. V lost 4 bases, J lost 7 bases, and 17 bases lay in between. CDR1 is SGHNT, CDR2 YYREEE, per germline (reference sequence). CDR3 region: CASSERTAGGTQYF. The CDR3 region has the DNA TGTGCCAGCAGCGAACGGACCGCCGGAGGGACCCAGTACTTC.

The chain couples TRBV9 to TRBJ2-7; TRBD1 agrees at 8 bases. The CDR3 sequence is 13 residues long. After removal of 3 bases from V and 3 bases from J, the junction contained 2 bases not matched to a gene. CDR1 is SGDLS and CDR2 is YYNGEE in the germline V gene. In DNA form, the CDR3 reads TGTGCCAGCAGCGGGGGACAGGACTACGAGCAGTACTTC. Its translation is CASSGGQDYEQYF.

The chain's CDR3 is CASSLDLVPDEAFF. As DNA, the CDR3 is TGTGCCAGCAGCTTAGATCTTGTGCCAGACGAAGCTTTCTTT. This rearrangement joins TRBV11-2 to TRBJ1-1; D is uncertain. Germline V gene lookup returns CDR1 SGHAT and CDR2 FQNNGV. This CDR3 contains 14 residues. Deletions cut 0 bases from V and 8 bases from J, with 13 bases between.

V gene TRBV11-2 combines with J gene TRBJ1-2; a weak D match, TRBD1 (6 bases). Trimming shortened V by 0 bases and J by 5 bases, and 13 bases separated the two germline ends. Germline V gene sequence: CDR1 SGHAT, CDR2 FQNNGV. CDR3 length: 15 residues. CDR3 coding DNA: TGTGCCAGCAGCTTAGATTTCAGGGGAGTGTATGGCTACACCTTC. As protein: CASSLDFRGVYGYTF.

To note about this clone: A read error is likely, as this CDR3 ends without the conserved phenylalanine or tryptophan. The V call is TRBV30, the J call TRBJ1-1; 7 bases are shared with TRBD1. Germline CDR1 is GTSNPN and CDR2 is SVGIG (reference sequence). This CDR3 region has 14 residues. CDR3 protein: CVWSPQGWNTEAFS. CDR3 coding DNA: TGTGTCTGGAGTCCACAGGGGTGGAACACTGAAGCTTTCTCT.

The V call is TRBV5-6, the J call TRBJ2-4, with D possibly TRBD2 on 5 matching bases. The V and J ends lost 6 bases and 1 base respectively, with 20 bases between them. Germline V gene sequence: CDR1 SGHDT, CDR2 YYEEEE. The length of the CDR3 is 17 residues. The CDR3 DNA follows: TGTGCCAGCAACCTAGCCTCGGCAGGTCGGGCCAAAAACATTCAGTACTTC. Translating gives CASNLASAGRAKNIQYF.

This rearrangement joins TRBV5-6 to TRBJ2-1; 7 bases match TRBD1. Germline trimming cut 4 bases from V and 7 bases from J; bases unmatched to any gene: 8. Germline loops: CDR1 SGHDT, CDR2 YYEEEE. The CDR3 is 14 residues long. The CDR3 coding sequence is TGTGCCAGCAGCAACAGACAGGGCCGAAATGAGCAGTTCTTC. This encodes CASSNRQGRNEQFF.